This entry lists 25 T cell receptor beta chains sequenced from one sample in a study of T cell repertoires in cytomegalovirus infection. The antigens for these receptors are not known. TCRdb re-derived calls from the reads in MiXCR, one entry per CDR3 protein. The sample lists 750,000 to 950,000 distinct CDR3 sequences, approximately 32% seen once, with 13% in the top ten. The sample here was cultured CD8+ T cells from PBMCs, taken from culture after CMV antigen stimulation. The source is a human donor in good health (CMV status not recorded). Some clones in this sample may be carry-over from other donors' samples.

This sequence joins TRBV4-2 and TRBJ2-1; 8 nucleotides agree with TRBD2. This CDR3 has 18 amino acids. Germline CDR1 is LGHNA and CDR2 is YNFKEQ. Trimming at V came to 1 base and at J to 3 bases, leaving 11 bases not matched to a gene. The CDR3, as DNA: TGTGCCAGCAGCCAAGGTGTTAGCGGGGATGGGTACTACAATGAGCAGTTCTTC. This gives the protein CASSQGVSGDGYYNEQFF.

The chain has TRBV6-5 and TRBJ1-2; tentative D call: TRBD1 (5 bases). This CDR3 region has 12 residues. The V end lost 8 bases, the J end lost 4 bases, and 11 bases lay between the germline ends. Germline V CDR1 and CDR2: MNHEY, SVGAGI. The CDR3, as DNA: TGTGCCAGCGGGGCAGAGATCTATGGCTACACCTTC. This gives the protein CASGAEIYGYTF.

The chain employs TRBV5-6 and TRBJ2-1; no clear D. The length of the CDR3 is 10 residues. Germline values: CDR1 SGHDT, CDR2 YYEEEE. V was clipped by 7 bases and J by 5 bases, with 4 bases between them. CDR3 amino acids: CASGNNEQFF. In nucleotides, the CDR3 is TGTGCCAGCGGAAACAATGAGCAGTTCTTC.

The rearrangement joins TRBV29-1 to TRBJ2-3; TRBD1 matches 9 bases. CDR1 SQVTM and CDR2 ANQGSEA come from the germline V gene. J lost 2 bases, V lost 7 bases, and 4 bases had no gene match. The CDR3 has 13 amino acids. The CDR3 loop is CSGRDRVTDTQYF. In DNA form, the CDR3 reads TGCAGCGGACGGGACAGGGTCACAGATACGCAGTATTTT.

This clonotype occurred a few times. This chain's CDR3 is CASSYSRGSTTEAFF. CDR3 bases: TGTGCCAGCAGCTATAGTCGGGGATCGACCACTGAAGCTTTCTTT. The chain has TRBV7-6 and TRBJ1-1; D gene uncertain. CDR3 length: 15 residues. V shed 4 bases and J shed 4 bases, with 16 bases lying between them. Looked up from germline, CDR1 is SGHVS and CDR2 is FNYEAQ.

The table lists this clonotype with many counts. The chain couples TRBV7-2 to TRBJ2-3; TRBD2 aligns across 9 bases. The CDR3 contains 16 residues. Unmatched junction bases numbered 8, after V lost 2 bases and J lost 5 bases. From germline, CDR1 is SGHTA and CDR2 FQGNSA. The CDR3 DNA reads as TGTGCCAGCAGCTTAAAGCTAGCGGGGAGGGTAGATACGCAGTATTTT. Protein product: CASSLKLAGRVDTQYF.

CDR3 in DNA: TGTGCCAGCAGCCAAGGGGGATTGGAGACCCAGTACTTC. It yields the protein CASSQGGLETQYF. The rearrangement uses TRBV4-2 and TRBJ2-5, with no clear D. CDR3 length equals 13 residues. V was cut by 1 base and J by 5 bases, with 8 bases left in between. In germline, CDR1 is LGHNA, CDR2 YNFKEQ.

The chain has TRBV9 and TRBJ2-2; 7 bases match TRBD2. The CDR3 consists of 17 residues. With 4 bases clipped from V and 2 bases from J, the junction kept 11 bases outside the gene matches. The germline V gene encodes CDR1 SGDLS and CDR2 YYNGEE. In DNA form, the CDR3 reads TGTGCCAGCAGCACACATTCGGGACTACGAAACACCGGGGAGCTGTTTTTT. It translates to CASSTHSGLRNTGELFF.

As DNA, the CDR3 is TGCAGCGCCATTGGAGGGGATGACTATGGCTACACCTTC. Residues: CSAIGGDDYGYTF. V usage is TRBV29-1 and J usage is TRBJ1-2; the D gene is possibly TRBD1 (5 bases). Germline V CDR1 and CDR2: SQVTM, ANQGSEA. The length of the CDR3 is 13 residues. V was cut by 7 bases and J by 3 bases, with 15 bases left in between.

This clonotype was counted ten times or more. CDR3 residues: CASSLVAQLFNYGYTF. The CDR3 nucleotides read TGTGCCAGCAGCTTAGTCGCGCAGCTATTTAACTATGGCTACACCTTC. The genes are TRBV7-9 and TRBJ1-2; no clear D gene. Germline CDR1 is SEHNR and CDR2 is FQNEAQ (reference sequence). The ends were cut back, 1 base at V and 1 base at J, with 13 bases in the middle. This CDR3 spans 16 amino acids.

The V and J genes are TRBV6-2 or TRBV6-3 and TRBJ2-3; 7 nucleotides match TRBD2. J lost 0 bases, V lost 8 bases, and 5 bases had no gene match. CDR3 length equals 14 residues. In germline, CDR1 is MNHEY, CDR2 SVGEGT. The DNA of the CDR3 is TGTGCCAGCTGGTTAGCGGGTAGCACAGATACGCAGTATTTT. Residues: CASWLAGSTDTQYF.

The chain carries TRBV6-5 and TRBJ2-1; D might be TRBD1 (5 bases). The CDR3 has 13 amino acids. V was clipped by 2 bases and J by 8 bases, with 10 bases between them. Germline V gene sequence: CDR1 MNHEY, CDR2 SVGAGI. The CDR3 DNA sequence: TGTGCCAGCAGTTACGGGCAGGGCCATGAGCAGTTCTTC. Its translation is CASSYGQGHEQFF.

The chain joins TRBV7-6 to TRBJ2-1, with 11 bases lining up with TRBD2. Unmatched junction bases numbered 5, after V lost 5 bases and J lost 8 bases. CDR1 and CDR2 from the germline V gene are SGHVS and FNYEAQ. The CDR3 is made up of 14 amino acids. Here the CDR3 DNA reads TGTGCCAGCAGCCATAGCGGGGGGGTGGATGAGCAGTTCTTC. Translation: CASSHSGGVDEQFF.

The gene calls are TRBV7-2 and TRBJ2-5; 14 nucleotides align to TRBD2. J gave up 4 bases and V 5 bases, and 6 bases lay outside the gene matches. CDR1 and CDR2 (germline): SGHTA, FQGNSA. This CDR3 region has 16 residues. CDR3 loop: CASSMTSGGGGETQYF. The DNA of the CDR3 is TGTGCCAGCAGCATGACTAGCGGGGGGGGGGGAGAGACCCAGTACTTC.

The rearrangement links TRBV24-1 to TRBJ2-3, with 7 bases that match TRBD1. The germline gives CDR1 KGHDR, CDR2 SFDVKD. This CDR3 has 13 residues. V lost 11 bases, J lost 1 base, and 5 bases stayed unmatched. CDR3 sequence (DNA): TGTGCCATTTCAGGGGGAGGCACAGATACGCAGTATTTT. It yields the protein CAISGGGTDTQYF.

In this sample, this clonotype turned up once. The J gene is TRBJ2-7, the V gene TRBV27, with TRBD1 matching over 9 bases. The CDR3 has 14 amino acids. J gave up 3 bases and V 8 bases, and 8 bases lay outside the gene matches. From germline, CDR1 is MNHEY and CDR2 SMNVEV (reference sequence). This CDR3 is CASGYRDRVYEQYF. DNA for the CDR3: TGTGCCAGCGGATATCGGGACAGGGTCTACGAGCAGTACTTC.

This clonotype occurred many times. This sequence joins TRBV6-1 and TRBJ2-2; D gene unclear. The CDR3 sequence is 15 residues long. V shed 2 bases and J shed 3 bases, with 10 bases lying between them. The germline V gene has CDR1 MNHNS and CDR2 SASEGT. The CDR3: CASSEMTTDTGELFF. CDR3 sequence (DNA): TGTGCCAGCAGTGAAATGACAACCGACACCGGGGAGCTGTTTTTT.

The chain carries TRBV28 and TRBJ2-7; 7 positions match TRBD1. The CDR3 is made up of 13 amino acids. The germline V gene has CDR1 MDHEN and CDR2 SYDVKM. Germline trimming cut 3 bases from V and 5 bases from J; bases unmatched to any gene: 4. CDR3 residues: CASSFGTVDEQYV. For the CDR3, the DNA is TGTGCCAGCAGTTTTGGGACAGTAGACGAGCAGTACGTC.

This sequence joins TRBV6-2 or TRBV6-3 and TRBJ1-1; D is uncertain. Trimming stripped 4 bases from V and 1 base from J, with 7 bases between. Germline values: CDR1 MNHEY, CDR2 SVGEGT. The CDR3 totals 13 residues. CDR3 DNA sequence: TGTGCCAGCAGTTTTACCCCGAACACTGAAGCTTTCTTT. This translates into CASSFTPNTEAFF.

This clonotype was counted only a few times. The rearrangement uses TRBV9 and TRBJ2-3, with a possible D match to TRBD1 (6 bases). Germline V gene lookup returns CDR1 SGDLS and CDR2 YYNGEE. Trimming cost V 6 bases and J 2 bases, with 16 bases left between them. The CDR3 length is 15 residues. CDR3 loop: CASNGQPGDTDTQYF. The CDR3 DNA follows: TGTGCCAGCAACGGACAGCCAGGCGACACAGATACGCAGTATTTT.

The V call is TRBV19, the J call TRBJ1-5, with D unresolved. Trimming cost V 5 bases and J 9 bases, with 14 bases left between them. The CDR3 is 13 amino acids. Germline CDR1 reads LNHDA; CDR2 reads SQIVND (reference sequence). The CDR3 nucleotides read TGTGCCAGTAGTTTGGTCACTGTCCCGCCCCAGCATTTT. Translated: CASSLVTVPPQHF.

This clonotype was counted only a few times. The V and J genes are TRBV25-1 and TRBJ1-4, with D tentatively TRBD1 (6 bases). There are 15 residues in the CDR3. The V gene lost 5 bases and the J gene lost 6 bases, with 16 bases spanning the gap. CDR1 is MGHDK and CDR2 is SYGVNS in the germline V gene. CDR3 residues: CASSTTGRVDEKLFF. Here the CDR3 DNA reads TGTGCCAGCAGTACAACAGGGAGAGTGGATGAAAAACTGTTTTTT.

This clonotype appeared a few times. The chain uses TRBV4-1 and TRBJ2-2; D gene ambiguous. V lost 1 base and J lost 0, with 6 bases in between. Germline assignment: CDR1 MGHRA and CDR2 YSYEKL. The CDR3 totals 15 residues. The CDR3 DNA sequence: TGCGCCAGCAGCCAAGGGCCGTCGAACACCGGGGAGCTGTTTTTT. Its protein is CASSQGPSNTGELFF.

Concerning this clonotype itself: This may arise from a read error, as a much more abundant clone is one base away. The V gene is TRBV7-6, the J gene TRBJ1-5; unclear D gene. This CDR3 is built from 16 residues. Germline V gene sequence: CDR1 SGHVS, CDR2 FNYEAQ. CDR3 DNA: TGTACCAGCAGCTTAGACGAGGGCGAAAGCAATCAGCCCCAGCATTTT. Its protein is CTSSLDEGESNQPQHF.

This clonotype was picked up a small number of times. This chain joins TRBV5-6 and TRBJ1-1; 12 positions match TRBD1. Per germline, CDR1 SGHDT and CDR2 YYEEEE. There are 17 residues in the CDR3. With 3 bases clipped from V and 0 bases from J, the junction kept 6 bases outside the gene matches. CDR3 in DNA: TGTGCCAGCAGCTGGGCCGGGACAGGGGGCATGAACACTGAAGCTTTCTTT. It specifies CASSWAGTGGMNTEAFF.